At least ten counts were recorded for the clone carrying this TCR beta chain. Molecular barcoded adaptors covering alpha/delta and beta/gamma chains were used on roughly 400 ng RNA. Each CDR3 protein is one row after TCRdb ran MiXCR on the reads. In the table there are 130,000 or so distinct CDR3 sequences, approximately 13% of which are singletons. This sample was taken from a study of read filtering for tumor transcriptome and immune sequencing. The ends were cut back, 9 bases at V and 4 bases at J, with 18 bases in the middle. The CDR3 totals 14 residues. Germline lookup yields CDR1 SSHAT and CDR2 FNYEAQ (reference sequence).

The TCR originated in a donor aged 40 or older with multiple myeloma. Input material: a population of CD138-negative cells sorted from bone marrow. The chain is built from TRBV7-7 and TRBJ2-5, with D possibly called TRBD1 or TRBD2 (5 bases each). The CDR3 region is CASSRAGTGETQYF. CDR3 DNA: TGTGCCAGTTCCCGGGCAGGGACGGGAGAGACCCAGTACTTC.